Listed here are 27 T cell receptor beta chains from one sample, sequenced in a study of T cell changes during pregnancy in multiple sclerosis. Assay used: immunoSEQ multiplex PCR; TCRdb lists only in-frame clones, some missing. This table holds around 21,000 clones, about 89% found once. Specimen: CD8+ T cells from peripheral blood mononuclear cells, collected in the first trimester of pregnancy. The receptors here all came from a female donor with multiple sclerosis, enrolled in a pregnancy study.

The chain uses TRBV2 and TRBJ1-3; D uncertain. Between the trimmed V and J ends, which lost 2 bases and 2 bases, there was a span of 10 bases. CDR3 size: 15 residues. Germline CDR1 reads SNHLY; CDR2 reads FYNNEI. The CDR3 is CASSEHEGTGNTIYF. The DNA of the CDR3 is TGTGCCAGCAGTGAACACGAGGGAACTGGAAACACCATATATTTT.

V is TRBV28 and J is TRBJ1-4, with 8 bases that match TRBD1. After removal of 4 bases from V and 8 bases from J, the junction contained 9 bases not matched to a gene. Germline V gene sequence: CDR1 MDHEN, CDR2 SYDVKM. CDR3 size: 15 residues. CDR3 region: CASSSLTGVEEKLFF. The CDR3 DNA reads as TGTGCCAGCAGTTCTCTGACAGGGGTAGAAGAAAAACTGTTTTTT.

The rearrangement joins TRBV4-3 to TRBJ2-7; 11 bases fit TRBD2. The germline CDR1 and CDR2 sequences are LGHNA and YSLEER. The CDR3 loop spans 14 amino acids. V shed 4 bases, J shed 3 bases, and the junction held 2 bases outside the gene matches. This CDR3 reads CASSPGTSGYEQYF. CDR3 DNA: TGCGCCAGCAGCCCCGGGACTAGCGGCTACGAGCAGTACTTC.

The V and J genes are TRBV4-2 and TRBJ1-2, with D possibly TRBD1 on 6 matching bases. The length of the CDR3 is 15 residues. With 0 bases removed from V and 8 bases from J, the gap between germline ends came to 16 bases. Germline-derived CDR1 and CDR2 are LGHNA and YNFKEQ. CDR3 sequence: CASSQDFQGIVGYTF. The CDR3 DNA reads TGTGCCAGCAGCCAAGATTTTCAGGGGATAGTGGGCTACACCTTC.

The V and J genes are TRBV6-5 and TRBJ2-2; a weak D match, TRBD2 (6 bases). The CDR3 consists of 13 residues. Germline assignment: CDR1 MNHEY and CDR2 SVGAGI. Trimming removed 10 bases from V and 3 bases from J, with 12 bases in between. The DNA of the CDR3 is TGTGCCACGGCGACTAGTGACACCGGGGAGCTGTTTTTT. As protein: CATATSDTGELFF.

The V gene is TRBV27, the J gene TRBJ1-2; D gene uncertain. The ends were cut back, 2 bases at V and 4 bases at J, with 5 bases in the middle. This CDR3 region has 12 residues. In germline, CDR1 is MNHEY, CDR2 SMNVEV (reference sequence). The CDR3 sequence: CASSLESYGYTF. CDR3 sequence (DNA): TGTGCCAGCAGTTTAGAGAGCTATGGCTACACCTTC.

The chain has TRBV2 and TRBJ1-1; D call uncertain. Trimming shortened V by 2 bases and J by 3 bases, and 10 bases separated the two germline ends. The CDR3 consists of 14 residues. Germline loops: CDR1 SNHLY, CDR2 FYNNEI. The CDR3 loop is CASSETLGYTEAFF. CDR3 nucleotides: TGTGCCAGCAGTGAAACCCTCGGGTACACTGAAGCTTTCTTT.

This sequence joins TRBV5-1 and TRBJ2-7; D is uncertain. V was trimmed by 2 bases and J by 6 bases, leaving 9 bases between them. The CDR3 runs 12 residues. The germline gives CDR1 SGHRS, CDR2 YFSETQ. DNA for the CDR3: TGCGCCAGCAGCTTAGTCTACGGCGAGCAGTACTTC. Its translation is CASSLVYGEQYF.

The genes are TRBV10-2 and TRBJ2-4; D uncertain. The CDR3 has 15 residues. The V gene lost 2 bases and the J gene lost 0 bases, with 8 bases spanning the gap. The germline CDR1 and CDR2 sequences are WSHSY and SAAADI. The CDR3 region is CASSEGGLAKNIQYF. The CDR3 coding sequence is TGCGCCAGCAGTGAGGGCGGCTTAGCCAAAAACATTCAGTACTTC.

The rearrangement joins TRBV10-3 to TRBJ2-7; TRBD1 matches 8 bases. J gave up 2 bases and V 8 bases, and 8 bases lay outside the gene matches. CDR1 is ENHRY, CDR2 SYGVKD, per germline. The CDR3 sequence is 14 residues long. The DNA of the CDR3 is TGTGCCATCTGCCCCGGACAGGGCCCCTACGAGCAGTACTTC. Translated, it gives CAICPGQGPYEQYF.

The gene calls are TRBV4-3 and TRBJ2-1; possible D gene TRBD2, 6 bases. Germline V gene data show CDR1 as LGHNA and CDR2 as YSLEER. This CDR3 contains 16 residues. V shed 1 base and J shed 2 bases, with 12 bases lying between them. In DNA, the CDR3 is TGCGCCAGCAGCCAAGCGGAGCGGACTACCTACAATGAGCAGTTCTTC. This sequence encodes CASSQAERTTYNEQFF.

The chain couples TRBV5-5 to TRBJ2-2, with 13 bases that match TRBD2. CDR3 length: 20 amino acids. Germline CDR1 and CDR2: SGHKS and YYEKEE (reference sequence). After removal of 4 bases from V and 8 bases from J, the junction contained 20 bases not matched to a gene. The CDR3 here is CASSHKDRTSGRAFWGELFF. CDR3 bases: TGTGCCAGCAGCCACAAAGACCGGACTAGCGGGAGAGCGTTTTGGGGGGAGCTGTTTTTT.

In its sample, this clone is medium-sized. This rearrangement joins TRBV4-2 to TRBJ2-5; D possibly corresponds to TRBD1 (8 bases). This CDR3 has 15 amino acids. The germline V gene encodes CDR1 LGHNA and CDR2 YNFKEQ. V lost 0 bases, J lost 5 bases, and 13 bases lay in between. CDR3 coding DNA: TGTGCCAGCAGCCAAGAACAGGGGGGGTCGGAGACCCAGTACTTC. This sequence encodes CASSQEQGGSETQYF.

The DNA for the CDR3 is TGTGCCAGCAGAACCTCCATACGACAGCAGGGAAACACCATATATTTT. It specifies CASRTSIRQQGNTIYF. This chain uses TRBV7-9 with TRBJ1-3; tentatively, D is TRBD1 (5 bases). Germline CDR1 is SEHNR and CDR2 is FQNEAQ (reference sequence). V gave up 6 bases and J gave up 4 bases, with 19 bases separating them. The CDR3 is 16 amino acids.

The rearrangement links TRBV4-2 to TRBJ2-3, with 11 bases matching TRBD2. With 2 bases clipped from V and 5 bases from J, the junction kept 3 bases outside the gene matches. CDR1 is LGHNA, CDR2 YNFKEQ, per germline. CDR3 size: 15 residues. For the CDR3, the DNA is TGTGCCAGCAGCCAATTAGCGGGAGGGGTAGATACGCAGTATTTT. This codes for CASSQLAGGVDTQYF.

The chain recombines TRBV19 with TRBJ2-2; the match to TRBD2 covers 9 bases. There are 17 residues in the CDR3. Germline V gives CDR1 LNHDA, CDR2 SQIVND (reference sequence). With 2 bases clipped from V and 2 bases from J, the junction kept 6 bases outside the gene matches. CDR3 coding DNA: TGTGCCAGTAGTATATGGGATCTAGCGGGAAACACCGGGGAGCTGTTTTTT. Protein sequence: CASSIWDLAGNTGELFF.

V is TRBV15 and J is TRBJ2-7, with 7 bases fitting TRBD2. The CDR3 sequence is 16 residues long. The V gene end was trimmed by 0 bases and the J gene end by 1 base; junction bases not matched to a gene: 6. Germline V lookup: CDR1 LNHNV, CDR2 YYDKDF (reference sequence). The CDR3 sequence: CATSRDRGGRSYEQYF. Written as DNA, the CDR3 is TGTGCCACCAGCAGAGATCGCGGGGGTAGATCCTACGAGCAGTACTTC. Together with reference TRBV15 and TRBJ2-7, the CDR3 gives the full variable domain: DAMVIQNPRYQVTQFGKPVTLSCSQTLNHNVMYWYQQKSSQAPKLLFHYYDKDFNNEADTPDNFQSRRPNTSFCFLDIRSPGLGDTAMYLCATSRDRGGRSYEQYFGPGTRLTVT.

The chain combines TRBV9 with TRBJ2-1; 7 bases fit TRBD1. CDR3 size: 17 residues. Germline V gene sequence: CDR1 SGDLS, CDR2 YYNGEE. The V gene end was trimmed by 4 bases and the J gene end by 0 bases; junction bases not matched to a gene: 10. The CDR3 DNA reads as TGTGCCAGCAGCCCCACAGGGGCACCGGGCTCCTACAATGAGCAGTTCTTC. Translating it yields CASSPTGAPGSYNEQFF.

The rearrangement uses TRBV29-1 and TRBJ2-7, with a weak D call TRBD2 (6 bases). This CDR3 has 13 residues. Trimming shortened V by 3 bases and J by 3 bases, and 12 bases separated the two germline ends. The germline V gene encodes CDR1 SQVTM and CDR2 ANQGSEA. The CDR3 region has the DNA TGCAGCGTTGATGGGGGAGCGGGCTACGAGCAGTACTTC. Translated: CSVDGGAGYEQYF.

The chain recombines TRBV29-1 with TRBJ2-3, with a possible D match to TRBD1 (6 bases). CDR1 SQVTM and CDR2 ANQGSEA come from the germline V gene. V was pared by 2 bases and J by 2 bases, with 14 bases between. The CDR3 spans 15 residues. The CDR3 DNA follows: TGCAGCGTTGAAAGGCAGGGGACCACCACAGATACGCAGTATTTT. Residues: CSVERQGTTTDTQYF.

This clone was seen just once. V is TRBV11-2 and J is TRBJ1-1; 9 bases fit TRBD1. Germline-derived CDR1 and CDR2 are SGHAT and FQNNGV. With V trimmed by 6 bases and J by 3 bases, 14 bases remained unmatched. The CDR3 totals 17 residues. For the CDR3, the DNA is TGTGCCAGCAGGAGCCTGGACAGGGGCCATCTTGACACTGAAGCTTTCTTT. Protein: CASRSLDRGHLDTEAFF.

The CDR3 region has the DNA TGCGCCAGCAGCCAAGATTCGACGTTCCGGGTGACCGGCTACACCTTC. It is translated as CASSQDSTFRVTGYTF. The chain has TRBV4-1 and TRBJ1-2; no definite D call. This CDR3 spans 16 amino acids. Looked up from germline, CDR1 is MGHRA and CDR2 is YSYEKL. Trimming pared 0 bases from V and 8 bases from J, leaving 19 bases between.

DNA of the CDR3: TGTGCCAGTTCTCCGGGACAGGGAATCTACGAGCAGTACTTC. This translates into CASSPGQGIYEQYF. This sequence joins TRBV19 and TRBJ2-7, with 9 nucleotides matching TRBD1. The CDR3 is 14 amino acids. From germline, CDR1 is LNHDA and CDR2 SQIVND (reference sequence). The J segment lost 3 bases and the V segment lost 8 bases, leaving 8 bases of the junction unmatched.

This clone has a handful of counts. The chain links TRBV2 to TRBJ2-5; 9 bases match TRBD2. Trimming took 7 bases from V and 1 from J; bases not matched to a gene: 7. Germline V gives CDR1 SNHLY, CDR2 FYNNEI. The CDR3 is made up of 15 amino acids. This chain's CDR3 is CASISLAGSQETQYF. DNA of the CDR3: TGTGCCAGCATCTCTCTAGCGGGGTCCCAAGAGACCCAGTACTTC.

The chain carries TRBV7-9 and TRBJ1-2, with TRBD1 as a possible D gene (6 bases). The CDR3 has 17 residues. The V gene lost 7 bases and the J gene lost 3 bases, with 24 bases spanning the gap. CDR1 and CDR2 (germline): SEHNR, FQNEAQ (reference sequence). CDR3 loop: CASTTQGTYFTDYGYTF. The CDR3 DNA reads TGTGCCAGCACCACGCAGGGGACCTATTTCACCGACTATGGCTACACCTTC.

The V and J genes are TRBV28 and TRBJ2-7; a weak D match, TRBD1 (5 bases). The CDR3 totals 14 residues. Looked up from germline, CDR1 is MDHEN and CDR2 is SYDVKM. The ends were cut back, 4 bases at V and 2 bases at J, with 12 bases in the middle. CDR3 nucleotide sequence: TGTGCCAGCAGTTCGATCAGGGATCCCTACGAGCAGTACTTC. This gives the protein CASSSIRDPYEQYF.

V gene TRBV6-5 combines with J gene TRBJ1-6, with 10 bases fitting TRBD1. CDR1 is MNHEY, CDR2 SVGAGI, per germline. The CDR3 loop spans 14 amino acids. V gave up 5 bases and J gave up 9 bases; unmatched junction bases: 4. CDR3 sequence: CASSTGQGGSPLHF. The CDR3 DNA sequence: TGTGCCAGCAGTACTGGACAGGGGGGTTCACCCCTCCACTTT.